This is a list of T cell receptor beta chains from one sample in a study of cytomegalovirus exposure and HLA in healthy donors. Data came from immunoSEQ multiplex PCR; TCRdb stores just in-frame clones and leaves some out. The data show some 150,000 clones, 80% to 90% seen once. Sequences were obtained from PBMCs. These receptors were collected from a man aged 18 to 30 in good health and CMV-seropositive. Both conserved end residues are part of each CDR3. The D gene is left open where the match is weak.

J gene | V gene | D gene | CDR3 length | CDR3 protein | CDR3 DNA
TRBJ2-7 | TRBV29-1 | - | 12 | CSVIQDNYEQYF | TGCAGCGTTATTCAGGATAACTACGAGCAGTACTTC
TRBJ2-1 | TRBV9 | TRBD2 | 16 | CASSPDGLVGYNEQFF | TGTGCCAGCAGCCCTGATGGACTAGTCGGCTACAATGAGCAGTTCTTC
TRBJ1-2 | TRBV13 | TRBD1 | 15 | CASSLGRQGNYGYTF | TGTGCCAGCAGCTTAGGCCGACAGGGAAACTATGGCTACACCTTC
TRBJ2-7 | TRBV7-9 | TRBD1 | 12 | CATLRDSYEQYF | TGTGCCACCCTCCGGGACAGCTACGAGCAGTACTTC
TRBJ2-3 | TRBV6-6 | TRBD2 | 12 | CASIGGGDTQYF | TGTGCCAGCATCGGGGGGGGCGATACGCAGTATTTT
TRBJ1-1 | TRBV5-1 | - | 13 | CASSLGALAEAFF | TGCGCCAGCAGCTTGGGAGCTTTGGCTGAAGCTTTCTTT
TRBJ1-2 | TRBV6-1 | - | 12 | CASSERAGGYTF | TGTGCCAGCAGTGAGAGGGCGGGTGGCTACACCTTC
TRBJ2-3 | TRBV5-4 | - | 15 | CASSLDYSRTDTQYF | TGTGCCAGCAGCTTGGACTACTCCCGCACAGATACGCAGTATTTT
TRBJ1-1 | TRBV27 | - | 15 | CASSLLAGLSTEAFF | TGTGCCAGCAGTTTATTGGCAGGACTTAGCACTGAAGCTTTCTTT
TRBJ2-1 | TRBV4-2 | - | 13 | CASSSGLFNEQFF | TGTGCCAGCAGCTCGGGACTGTTCAATGAGCAGTTCTTC
TRBJ1-6 | TRBV2 | - | 14 | CASSLRENNSPLHF | TGTGCCAGCAGTCTCAGGGAAAATAATTCACCCCTCCACTTT
TRBJ2-1 | TRBV5-4 | TRBD2 | 15 | CASSPSGGRYNEQFF | TGTGCCAGCAGTCCTAGCGGGGGGAGGTACAATGAGCAGTTCTTC
TRBJ2-2 | TRBV5-1 | - | 12 | CASQKGAGELFF | TGCGCCAGCCAGAAGGGGGCCGGGGAGCTGTTTTTT
TRBJ2-7 | TRBV5-1 | TRBD1 | 16 | CASSQRWDRGKVEQYF | TGCGCCAGCAGCCAACGATGGGACAGGGGAAAGGTCGAGCAGTACTTC
TRBJ1-2 | TRBV19 | - | 14 | CASSIVNRNYGYTF | TGTGCCAGTAGTATAGTGAACAGGAACTATGGCTACACCTTC
TRBJ2-1 | TRBV6-5 | TRBD2 | 14 | CASSYSASGNEQFF | TGTGCCAGCAGTTACTCGGCTAGCGGCAATGAGCAGTTCTTC